This T cell receptor beta chain was obtained from a study of technical replicates of blood from several donors. Clones were sequenced by immunoSEQ multiplex PCR, and TCRdb holds only the in-frame ones, with some missing. The table records about 14,000 clones, around four fifths of them present only once. Germline V gives CDR1 MGHDK, CDR2 SYGVNS. The CDR3 loop spans 13 amino acids. The V and J ends lost 3 bases and 2 bases, in that order; junction bases with no gene match: 1. The TCR was taken from a human donor in good health. Sequencing was done on a sample of PBMCs. V usage is TRBV25-1 and J usage is TRBJ2-7; 7 nucleotides match TRBD2. In DNA, the CDR3 is TGTGCCAGCAGTGAGGGAGGGCCCTACGAGCAGTACTTC. It is translated as CASSEGGPYEQYF.